The rows below give T cell receptor beta chains drawn from one sample of a study of Graves' ophthalmopathy and Graves' hyperthyroidism. TCRdb recomputed calls from the multiplex PCR reads with MiXCR, one row per CDR3 protein. The sample comprises hundreds of thousands of distinct CDR3 sequences, just over 40% of which are singletons, and over 2.5% rests with the top ten. Sequencing was carried out using peripheral blood. Receptor source: an adult man with Graves' ophthalmopathy. The CDR3 runs from the conserved cysteine through the conserved F or W. The order of the fields is CDR3 protein, CDR3 DNA, D gene, J gene, V gene, clone size. A D gene is named only where the DNA matches it firmly. Expanded clones are given a class, and other clones once, few, many or no size at all.

CAKTGGRSGANVLTF | TGTGCCAAGACAGGAGGCCGCTCTGGGGCCAACGTCCTGACTTTC | NA | TRBJ2-6 | TRBV2 | many
CASSKEGQGAPHQPQHF | TGTGCCAGTAGTAAAGAGGGACAGGGGGCCCCACATCAGCCCCAGCATTTT | TRBD1 | TRBJ1-5 | TRBV19 | NA
CAGRYSPGYTF | TGTGCCGGCAGATACTCGCCGGGCTACACCTTC | NA | TRBJ1-2 | TRBV25-1 | NA
CASSLGQANYGYTF | TGTGCCAGCAGTTTAGGACAAGCCAACTATGGCTACACCTTC | NA | TRBJ1-2 | TRBV5-1 | many
CASATGQNYGYTF | TGTGCCAGCGCCACGGGACAGAACTATGGCTACACCTTC | TRBD1 | TRBJ1-2 | TRBV19 | many
CASSLRGGHNYEQYF | TGTGCCAGCAGCTTAAGGGGGGGCCATAACTACGAGCAGTACTTC | NA | TRBJ2-7 | TRBV7-2 | NA
CAWSHHRNGQGEETQYF | TGTGCCTGGAGCCACCACCGAAACGGACAGGGAGAAGAGACCCAGTACTTC | TRBD1 | TRBJ2-5 | TRBV2 | few
CAGTGEGDGYTF | TGCGCCGGGACAGGGGAGGGGGATGGCTACACCTTC | TRBD1 | TRBJ1-2 | TRBV10-2 | once
CASSPPRRTGELYF | TGTGCCAGCAGCCCCCCCAGGCGGACCGGGGAGCTGTACTTC | NA | TRBJ2-7 | TRBV10-3 | NA
CAVTSGGSYEQYF | TGTGCCGTTACTAGCGGGGGGTCCTACGAGCAGTACTTC | TRBD2 | TRBJ2-7 | TRBV30 | few
CASSVATDRGSGSTIYF | TGTGCCAGCAGCGTAGCGACGGACAGGGGGTCTGGAAGCACCATATATTTT | TRBD1 | TRBJ1-3 | TRBV9 | NA
CASSLRNRELFF | TGTGCCAGCAGCTTGAGAAATCGGGAGCTGTTTTTT | NA | TRBJ2-2 | TRBV7-6 | many
CASSAGSMNQPQHF | TGCGCCAGCAGTGCCGGCAGCATGAATCAGCCCCAGCATTTT | NA | TRBJ1-5 | TRBV10-2 | many
CSAQGPQTVTEAFF | TGCAGTGCGCAAGGCCCTCAAACGGTCACTGAAGCTTTCTTT | NA | TRBJ1-1 | TRBV20-1 | many
CASSLVMGGVETQYF | TGTGCCAGCAGCTTAGTGATGGGAGGTGTGGAGACCCAGTACTTC | NA | TRBJ2-5 | TRBV11-3 | few
CASSLGQAGSPLHF | TGCGCCAGCAGCTTAGGACAGGCTGGCTCACCCCTCCACTTT | TRBD1 | TRBJ1-6 | TRBV5-1 | many
CASSVTGTNTEAFF | TGTGCCAGTAGTGTCACAGGGACGAACACTGAAGCTTTCTTT | NA | TRBJ1-1 | TRBV19 | NA
CSATEGQGGYGYTF | TGCAGTGCAACCGAGGGACAGGGCGGATATGGCTACACCTTC | TRBD1 | TRBJ1-2 | TRBV20-1 | many
CSAWTGENTEAFF | TGCAGCGCGTGGACAGGGGAAAACACTGAAGCTTTCTTT | TRBD1 | TRBJ1-1 | TRBV29-1 | once
CATSAGPEDTEAFF | TGTGCCACCAGCGCGGGCCCTGAGGACACTGAAGCTTTCTTT | NA | TRBJ1-1 | TRBV15 | NA
CASNREGEAFF | TGTGCCAGCAATCGAGAAGGGGAAGCTTTCTTT | NA | TRBJ1-1 | TRBV2 | NA
CASKSERIVGGELFF | TGCGCCAGCAAATCCGAACGGATAGTGGGCGGGGAGCTGTTTTTT | NA | TRBJ2-2 | TRBV5-1 | few
CASFQGAGYGYTF | TGTGCCAGCTTTCAGGGTGCTGGATATGGCTACACCTTC | NA | TRBJ1-2 | TRBV2 | NA
CSARGQGGNQPQHF | TGCAGTGCTAGGGGACAGGGGGGCAATCAGCCCCAGCATTTT | TRBD1 | TRBJ1-5 | TRBV20-1 | NA
CATRGRSRDRGRFSAQPQHF | TGTGCCACCAGAGGCCGGTCCCGGGACAGGGGAAGGTTTTCGGCTCAGCCCCAGCATTTT | TRBD1 | TRBJ1-5 | TRBV15 | NA
CASSLTWNSPLHF | TGCGCCAGCAGCTTGACGTGGAATTCACCCCTCCACTTT | NA | TRBJ1-6 | TRBV5-1 | few
CASSQGRGHGYTF | TGCGCCAGCAGCCAGGGCAGGGGGCATGGCTACACCTTC | TRBD1 | TRBJ1-2 | TRBV4-1 | many
CASSPQGQDNNSPLHF | TGTGCCAGCTCACCACAGGGCCAAGATAATAATTCACCCCTCCACTTT | NA | TRBJ1-6 | TRBV14 | NA
CSVGAPSTEAFF | TGCAGCGTTGGGGCCCCGAGCACTGAAGCTTTCTTT | NA | TRBJ1-1 | TRBV29-1 | NA
CSVAGGRSYGYTF | TGCAGCGTTGCCGGGGGGCGCTCCTATGGCTACACCTTC | NA | TRBJ1-2 | TRBV29-1 | many
CATSPLGQDRGYTF | TGTGCCACCAGTCCCCTAGGGCAGGATCGGGGCTACACCTTC | NA | TRBJ1-2 | TRBV24-1 | many
CASSASKTALYGYTF | TGTGCCAGCAGTGCCAGTAAGACAGCTCTATATGGCTACACCTTC | NA | TRBJ1-2 | TRBV5-5 | NA
CASGGLTGNQPQHF | TGTGCTAGTGGTGGGCTTACGGGCAATCAGCCCCAGCATTTT | NA | TRBJ1-5 | TRBV7-2 | NA
CSVRGGQGDTQYF | TGCAGCGTTCGCGGGGGGCAGGGAGATACGCAGTATTTT | TRBD2 | TRBJ2-3 | TRBV29-1 | NA
CASSSWSHKQYF | TGTGCCAGCAGCTCCTGGTCCCACAAGCAGTACTTC | NA | TRBJ2-7 | TRBV9 | once
CATSSEQGQGNTIYF | TGTGCCACCAGCAGTGAGCAGGGGCAGGGAAACACCATATATTTT | NA | TRBJ1-3 | TRBV15 | NA
CATSSLTATNEKLFF | TGTGCCACCAGCAGCCTCACTGCAACTAATGAAAAACTGTTTTTT | NA | TRBJ1-4 | TRBV15 | NA
CASSFRENPRFGYGYTF | TGTGCCAGTAGTTTCCGGGAAAACCCAAGATTTGGCTATGGCTACACCTTC | NA | TRBJ1-2 | TRBV19 | NA
CASSLSGGGGTEAFF | TGTGCCAGCAGCTTAAGTGGGGGAGGAGGGACTGAAGCTTTCTTT | NA | TRBJ1-1 | TRBV7-3 | NA
CSARVVYREGVNEQYF | TGCAGTGCTAGAGTTGTATACCGGGAGGGCGTAAACGAGCAGTACTTC | TRBD2 | TRBJ2-7 | TRBV20-1 | NA
CSASEGGNQPQHF | TGCAGTGCTAGTGAGGGGGGCAATCAGCCCCAGCATTTT | NA | TRBJ1-5 | TRBV20-1 | many